The clone carrying this T cell receptor (beta chain) has a single count. Produced via immunoSEQ multiplex PCR; TCRdb's table is partial and in-frame only. The data contain about 75,000 clones, roughly 70% of them singletons. The data stem from a study of blood T cell repertoires in COVID-19. At the level of the study: The origin of the acute and convalescent COVID-19 samples was the United States, Italy and Spain. T cells, B-cell-depleted T cells, or PBMCs supplied cDNA or gDNA.

CDR1 and CDR2 from the germline V gene are SEHNR and FQNEAQ (reference sequence). This CDR3 has 15 residues. The V and J ends lost 5 bases and 6 bases, in that order; junction bases with no gene match: 7. This TCR came from a human donor with acute or convalescent COVID-19. The donor label of this sample is uncertain. The chain couples TRBV7-9 to TRBJ1-5; 10 nucleotides align to TRBD1. Sequencing was done on a sample of peripheral blood. The CDR3, as DNA: TGTGCCAGCAGCCCCGGGACAGGGGTCCGTCAGCCCCAGCATTTT. It specifies CASSPGTGVRQPQHF.